Sequencing of this T cell receptor (beta chain) was carried out in a study of blood T cell repertoires in COVID-19. Across the study: Samples taken during acute and convalescent COVID-19 were collected in the United States, Italy and Spain. Nucleic acid was either cDNA or gDNA, and it came from T cells, B-cell-depleted T cells, or PBMCs.

Methods used by the authors: Reference gene primer amplification yielded estimated nucleated cell counts. Sequencing used immunoSEQ multiplex PCR; TCRdb keeps in-frame clones, though not all of them. V and J calls and clone size come straight from that table; D and trimming were deduced from the DNA. Of about 200,000 clones in the sample, 86% were seen once. Trimming left V 1 base short and J 6 bases short, with 13 bases between. CDR1 and CDR2 (germline): SGHRS, YFSETQ. This CDR3 comprises 15 residues. The sequence was collected from a man aged 30-40 years who had recovered from COVID-19. Sequencing input: peripheral blood. The rearrangement joins TRBV5-1 to TRBJ2-2; D perhaps matches TRBD1 (7 bases). CDR3: CASSLLQGRSGELFF. CDR3 coding DNA: TGCGCCAGCAGCTTGTTACAGGGGAGGTCCGGGGAGCTGTTTTTT.